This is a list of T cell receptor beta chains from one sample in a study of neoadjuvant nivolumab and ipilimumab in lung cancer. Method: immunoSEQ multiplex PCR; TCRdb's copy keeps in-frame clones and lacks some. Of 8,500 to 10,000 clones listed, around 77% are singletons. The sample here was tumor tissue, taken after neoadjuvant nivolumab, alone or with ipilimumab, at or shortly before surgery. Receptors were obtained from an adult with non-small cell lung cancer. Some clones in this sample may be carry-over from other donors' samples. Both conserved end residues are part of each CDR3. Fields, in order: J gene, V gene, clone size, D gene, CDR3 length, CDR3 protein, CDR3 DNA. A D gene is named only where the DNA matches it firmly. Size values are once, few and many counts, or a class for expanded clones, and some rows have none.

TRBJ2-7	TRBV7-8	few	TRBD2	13	CASSKLAGYEQYF	TGTGCCAGCAGCAAACTAGCGGGTTACGAGCAGTACTTC
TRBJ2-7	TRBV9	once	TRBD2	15	CASSPGGGGSYEQYF	TGTGCCAGCAGCCCCGGGGGGGGTGGCTCCTACGAGCAGTACTTC
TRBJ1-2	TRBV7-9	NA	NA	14	CASSSQIANYGYTF	TGTGCCAGCAGCTCCCAAATAGCTAACTATGGCTACACCTTC
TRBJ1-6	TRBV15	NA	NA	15	CATSRDLADNSPLHF	TGTGCCACCAGCAGAGATCTGGCGGATAATTCACCCCTCCACTTT
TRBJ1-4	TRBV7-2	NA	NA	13	CASSTEMDEKLFF	TGTGCCAGCAGCACCGAAATGGATGAAAAACTGTTTTTT
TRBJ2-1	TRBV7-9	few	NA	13	CASSSPSYNEQFF	TGTGCCAGCAGCTCACCGAGCTACAATGAGCAGTTCTTC
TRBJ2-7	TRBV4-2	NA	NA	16	CASSQAWTTNHYEQYF	TGTGCCAGCAGCCAAGCGTGGACGACAAACCACTACGAGCAGTACTTC
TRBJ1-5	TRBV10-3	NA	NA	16	CAISAGGGGRDQPQHF	TGTGCCATCAGTGCCGGGGGCGGGGGGCGCGATCAGCCCCAGCATTTT
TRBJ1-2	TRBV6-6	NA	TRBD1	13	CASGQAINYGYTF	TGTGCCAGCGGACAGGCAATTAACTATGGCTACACCTTC
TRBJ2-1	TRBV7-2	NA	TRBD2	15	CASSFNGLAGSEQFF	TGTGCCAGCAGTTTTAACGGACTAGCGGGAAGCGAGCAGTTCTTC
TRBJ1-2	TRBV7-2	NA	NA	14	CASSFKGLIYGYTF	TGTGCCAGCAGCTTCAAGGGTTTAATCTATGGCTACACCTTC
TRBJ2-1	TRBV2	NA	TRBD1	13	CASSDQGAGEQFF	TGTGCCAGCAGTGATCAGGGGGCCGGTGAGCAGTTCTTC
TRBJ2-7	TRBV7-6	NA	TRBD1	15	CASSFGTGGPYEQYF	TGTGCCAGCAGCTTCGGGACAGGGGGTCCCTACGAGCAGTACTTC
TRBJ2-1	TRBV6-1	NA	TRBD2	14	CASKTGGGSDEQFF	TGTGCCAGCAAAACCGGGGGGGGTAGCGATGAGCAGTTCTTC
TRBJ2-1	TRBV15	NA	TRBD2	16	CATSRVLAGLYNEQFF	TGTGCCACCAGCAGAGTCCTAGCGGGGCTGTACAATGAGCAGTTCTTC
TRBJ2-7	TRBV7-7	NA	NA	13	CASSFHEDGEQYF	TGTGCTAGCAGCTTCCATGAGGATGGTGAGCAGTACTTC
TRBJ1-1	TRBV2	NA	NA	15	CASSQRKVENTEAFF	TGTGCCAGCAGTCAAAGGAAGGTAGAGAACACTGAAGCTTTCTTT
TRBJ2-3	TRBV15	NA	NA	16	CATSRDLPIFTDTQYF	TGTGCCACCAGCAGAGATCTTCCCATATTCACAGATACGCAGTATTTT
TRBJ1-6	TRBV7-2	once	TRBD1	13	CASRTGFNSPLHF	TGTGCCAGCAGGACAGGGTTCAATTCACCCCTCCACTTT
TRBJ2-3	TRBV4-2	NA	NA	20	CASSLREGWVDGRGTDTQYF	TGTGCCAGCAGCCTTCGGGAAGGATGGGTAGACGGCCGGGGCACAGATACGCAGTATTTT
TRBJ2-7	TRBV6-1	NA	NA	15	CASSEFLGTADEQYF	TGTGCCAGCAGTGAATTCTTAGGGACTGCTGACGAGCAGTACTTC
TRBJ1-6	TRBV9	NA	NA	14	CASSVGDFISPLHF	TGTGCCAGCAGCGTTGGGGATTTCATTTCACCCCTCCACTTT
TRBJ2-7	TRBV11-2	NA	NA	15	CASSSSGHLTYEQYF	TGTGCCAGCAGCTCTTCAGGGCATTTAACGTACGAGCAGTACTTC
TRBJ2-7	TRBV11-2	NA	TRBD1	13	CASSPRQGYEQYF	TGTGCCAGCAGCCCACGACAGGGTTACGAGCAGTACTTC
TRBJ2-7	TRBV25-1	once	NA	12	CASSSTRYEQYF	TGTGCCAGCAGTTCCACCAGGTACGAGCAGTACTTC
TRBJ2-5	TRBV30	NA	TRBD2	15	CASTGDLAGKGTQYF	TGTGCCAGTACCGGGGATCTAGCGGGAAAGGGGACCCAGTACTTC
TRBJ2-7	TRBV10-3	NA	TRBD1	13	CAISEQGWSEQYF	TGTGCCATCAGTGAACAGGGGTGGAGCGAGCAGTACTTC
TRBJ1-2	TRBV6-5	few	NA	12	CASSYGGYGYTF	TGTGCCAGCAGTTACGGGGGCTATGGCTACACCTTC
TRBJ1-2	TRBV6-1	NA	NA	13	CASSERLLGGYTF	TGTGCCAGCAGTGAACGTCTATTGGGAGGCTACACCTTC
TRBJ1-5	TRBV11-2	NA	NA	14	CASSLAGRGQPQHF	TGTGCCAGCAGCTTAGCCGGCCGGGGGCAGCCCCAGCATTTT
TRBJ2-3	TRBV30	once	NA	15	CAWSRLDFSTDTQYF	TGTGCCTGGAGTAGGCTGGATTTTAGCACAGATACGCAGTATTTT
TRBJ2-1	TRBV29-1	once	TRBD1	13	CSARQGGYNEQFF	TGCAGCGCCCGACAGGGGGGCTACAATGAGCAGTTCTTC
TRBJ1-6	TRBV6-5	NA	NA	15	CASSYSHGSNSPLHF	TGTGCCAGCAGTTACTCGCACGGATCTAATTCACCCCTCCACTTT
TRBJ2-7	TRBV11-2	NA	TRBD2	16	CASSPRGTSGSVEQYF	TGTGCCAGCAGCCCCAGAGGGACTAGCGGGAGCGTCGAGCAGTACTTC
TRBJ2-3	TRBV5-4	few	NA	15	CASSLATGGTDTQYF	TGTGCCAGCAGCTTGGCGACGGGGGGCACAGATACGCAGTATTTT
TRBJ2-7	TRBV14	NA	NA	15	CASSQDRRGVYEQYF	TGTGCCAGCAGCCAAGATCGCAGGGGGGTCTACGAGCAGTACTTC
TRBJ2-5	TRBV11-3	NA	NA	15	CASSLDLDYRETQYF	TGTGCCAGCAGCTTAGATCTGGACTATCGGGAGACCCAGTACTTC
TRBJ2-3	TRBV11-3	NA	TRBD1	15	CASSKGARAADTQYF	TGTGCCAGCAGCAAGGGGGCCCGCGCGGCCGATACGCAGTATTTT
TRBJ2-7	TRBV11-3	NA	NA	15	CASSSQRGEGGEQYF	TGTGCCAGCAGCTCCCAAAGGGGAGAGGGCGGCGAGCAGTACTTC
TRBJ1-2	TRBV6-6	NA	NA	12	CASSTLGYGYTF	TGTGCCAGCAGTACATTGGGCTATGGCTACACCTTC
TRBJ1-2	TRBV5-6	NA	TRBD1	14	CASSSTGGRGGYTF	TGTGCCAGCAGCTCGACAGGGGGAAGGGGAGGCTACACCTTC
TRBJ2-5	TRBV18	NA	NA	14	CASSPPHGQETQYF	TGTGCCAGCTCACCACCGCACGGCCAAGAGACCCAGTACTTC
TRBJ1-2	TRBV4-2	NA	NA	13	CASSHDSRGGYTF	TGTGCCAGCAGCCATGACTCGCGGGGGGGCTACACCTTC
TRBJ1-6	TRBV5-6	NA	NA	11	CASSQGPTLHF	TGTGCCAGCTCCCAGGGTCCCACCCTCCACTTT
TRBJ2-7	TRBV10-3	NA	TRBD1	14	CAISDGTVSYEQYF	TGTGCCATCAGTGATGGGACAGTTTCCTACGAGCAGTACTTC
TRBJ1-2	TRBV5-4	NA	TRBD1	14	CASSPGQGYYGYTF	TGTGCCAGCAGCCCGGGACAGGGGTACTATGGCTACACCTTC
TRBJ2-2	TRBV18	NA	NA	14	CASSPPGGTGELFF	TGTGCCAGCTCACCACCGGGTGGGACCGGGGAGCTGTTTTTT
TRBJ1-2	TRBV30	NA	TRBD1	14	CAWSHTQGAYGYTF	TGTGCCTGGAGCCATACCCAGGGGGCCTATGGCTACACCTTC
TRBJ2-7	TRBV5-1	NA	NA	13	CASSFQGAYEQYF	TGCGCCAGCAGCTTCCAGGGTGCCTACGAGCAGTACTTC
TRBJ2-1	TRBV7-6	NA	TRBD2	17	CASSLDGSGRAFNEQFF	TGTGCCAGCAGCTTAGACGGCAGCGGGAGGGCCTTCAATGAGCAGTTCTTC
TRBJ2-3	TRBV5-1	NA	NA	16	CASSSETTGWADTQYF	TGCGCCAGCAGCTCCGAAACCACAGGGTGGGCAGATACGCAGTATTTT
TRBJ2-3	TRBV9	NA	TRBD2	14	CASSPGRGTDTQYF	TGTGCCAGCAGCCCCGGGAGGGGCACAGATACGCAGTATTTT